This TCR beta chain was recorded in a study of blood T cell repertoires in COVID-19. Study as a whole: Sources were T cells, B-cell-depleted T cells, or PBMCs; the material itself was cDNA or gDNA.

Using immunoSEQ multiplex PCR, the repertoire was profiled, and TCRdb retains in-frame clones only, with some absent. The table includes 200,000 or so clones, 70% to 90% detected once. The sequence was obtained from a woman between 70 and 85 years old with acute or convalescent COVID-19. Material: peripheral blood.

The CDR3 coding sequence is TGTGCCAGCAGCGTAGGCCTCCCAGGTTCCGAGCAGTACTTC. Translated, it gives CASSVGLPGSEQYF. The chain recombines TRBV9 with TRBJ2-7; D not resolved. The CDR3 runs to 14 residues. The V gene lost 0 bases and the J gene lost 6 bases, with 13 bases spanning the gap. CDR1 is SGDLS and CDR2 is YYNGEE in the germline V gene.